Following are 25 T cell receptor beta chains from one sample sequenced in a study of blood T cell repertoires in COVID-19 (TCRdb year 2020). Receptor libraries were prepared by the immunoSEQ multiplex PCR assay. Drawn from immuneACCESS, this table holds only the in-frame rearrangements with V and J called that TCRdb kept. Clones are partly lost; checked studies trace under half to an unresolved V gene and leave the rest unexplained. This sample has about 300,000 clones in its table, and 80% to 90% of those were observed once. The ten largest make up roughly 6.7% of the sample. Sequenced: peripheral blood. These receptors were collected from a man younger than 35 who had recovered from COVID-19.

CDR3 loop: CSVVTGANTEAFF. CDR3 in DNA: TGCAGCGTGGTTACAGGGGCGAACACTGAAGCTTTCTTT. This chain links TRBV29-1 with TRBJ1-1; 7 bases line up with TRBD1. The CDR3 has 13 residues. Germline V gives CDR1 SQVTM, CDR2 ANQGSEA. Trimming at V came to 6 bases and at J to 1 base, leaving 5 bases not matched to a gene. The variable domain in full, with the rest retrieved from reference TRBV29-1 and TRBJ1-1, is SAVISQKPSRDICQRGTSLTIQCQVDSQVTMMFWYRQQPGQSLTLIATANQGSEATYESGFVIDKFPISRPNLTFSTLTVSNMSPEDSSIYLCSVVTGANTEAFFGQGTRLTVV.

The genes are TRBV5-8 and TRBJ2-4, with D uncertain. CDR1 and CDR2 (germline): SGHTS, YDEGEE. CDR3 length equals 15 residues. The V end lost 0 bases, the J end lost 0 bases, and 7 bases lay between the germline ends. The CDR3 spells CASSLGGPAKNIQYF. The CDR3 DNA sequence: TGTGCCAGCAGCTTGGGTGGCCCAGCCAAAAACATTCAGTACTTC.

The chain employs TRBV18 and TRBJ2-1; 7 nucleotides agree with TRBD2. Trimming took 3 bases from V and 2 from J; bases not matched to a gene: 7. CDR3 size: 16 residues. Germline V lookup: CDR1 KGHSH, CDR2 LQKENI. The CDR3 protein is CASSPPLADPYNEQFF. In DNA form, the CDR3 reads TGTGCCAGCTCACCGCCCCTAGCGGACCCCTACAATGAGCAGTTCTTC. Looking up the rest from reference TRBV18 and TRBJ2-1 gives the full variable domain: NAGVMQNPRHLVRRRGQEARLRCSPMKGHSHVYWYRQLPEEGLKFMVYLQKENIIDESGMPKERFSAEFPKEGPSILRIQQVVRGDSAAYFCASSPPLADPYNEQFFGPGTRLTVL.

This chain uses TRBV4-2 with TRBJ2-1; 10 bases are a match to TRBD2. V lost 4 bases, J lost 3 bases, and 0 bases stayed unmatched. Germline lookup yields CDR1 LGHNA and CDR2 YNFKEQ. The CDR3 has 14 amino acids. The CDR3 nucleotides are TGTGCCAGCAGCCCTAGCGGGGGCTACAATGAGCAGTTCTTC. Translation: CASSPSGGYNEQFF.

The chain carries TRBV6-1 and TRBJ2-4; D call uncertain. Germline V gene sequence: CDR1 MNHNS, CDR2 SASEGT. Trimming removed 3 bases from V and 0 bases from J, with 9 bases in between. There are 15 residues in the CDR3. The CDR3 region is CASSEVPGAKNIQYF. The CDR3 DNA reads TGTGCCAGCAGTGAGGTACCCGGAGCCAAAAACATTCAGTACTTC.

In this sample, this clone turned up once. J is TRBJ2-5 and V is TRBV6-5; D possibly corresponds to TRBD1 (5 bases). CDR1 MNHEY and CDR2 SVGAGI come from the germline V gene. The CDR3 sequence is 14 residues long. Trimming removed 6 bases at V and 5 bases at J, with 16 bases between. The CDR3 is CASRVDRIGETQYF. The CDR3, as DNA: TGTGCCAGCAGAGTTGACAGAATTGGTGAGACCCAGTACTTC.

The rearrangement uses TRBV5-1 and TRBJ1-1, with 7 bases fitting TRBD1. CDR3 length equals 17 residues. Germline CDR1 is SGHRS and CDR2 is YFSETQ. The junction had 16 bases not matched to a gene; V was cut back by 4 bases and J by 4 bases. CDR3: CASSAWLNRGVLTEAFF. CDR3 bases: TGCGCCAGCAGCGCTTGGTTGAACAGGGGCGTTCTCACTGAAGCTTTCTTT.

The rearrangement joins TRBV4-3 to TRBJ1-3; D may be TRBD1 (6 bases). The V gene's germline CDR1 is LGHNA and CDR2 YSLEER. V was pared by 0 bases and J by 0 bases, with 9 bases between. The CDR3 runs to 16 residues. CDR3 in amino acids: CASSQDRGGSGNTIYF. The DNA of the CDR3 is TGCGCCAGCAGCCAAGATCGAGGGGGCTCTGGAAACACCATATATTTT.

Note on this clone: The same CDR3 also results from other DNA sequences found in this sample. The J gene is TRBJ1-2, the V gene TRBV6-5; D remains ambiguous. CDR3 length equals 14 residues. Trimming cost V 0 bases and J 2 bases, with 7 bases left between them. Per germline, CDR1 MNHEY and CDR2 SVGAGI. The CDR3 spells CASSYSGGNYGYTF. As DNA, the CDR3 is TGTGCCAGCAGTTACTCCGGCGGCAACTATGGCTACACCTTC.

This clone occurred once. The CDR3, as DNA: TGCAGCGTTGTCTCAGGGGGCGGCTACGAGCAGTACTTC. Its translation is CSVVSGGGYEQYF. The rearrangement links TRBV29-1 to TRBJ2-7; TRBD1 agrees at 8 bases. CDR1 SQVTM and CDR2 ANQGSEA come from the germline V gene. CDR3 length equals 13 residues. J lost 3 bases, V lost 4 bases, and 5 bases had no gene match.

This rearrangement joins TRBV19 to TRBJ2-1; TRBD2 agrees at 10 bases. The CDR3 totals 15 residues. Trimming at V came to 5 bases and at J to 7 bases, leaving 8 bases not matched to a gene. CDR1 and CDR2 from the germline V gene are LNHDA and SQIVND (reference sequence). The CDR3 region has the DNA TGTGCCAGTAGTCCTCCAGCGGGAGGGCTAAATGAGCAGTTCTTC. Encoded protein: CASSPPAGGLNEQFF.

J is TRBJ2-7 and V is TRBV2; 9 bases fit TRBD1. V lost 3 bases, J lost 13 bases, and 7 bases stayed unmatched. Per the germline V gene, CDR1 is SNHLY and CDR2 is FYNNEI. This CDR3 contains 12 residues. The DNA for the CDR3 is TGTGCCAGCAGTGATCCCGGGACAGGGCCCTACTTC. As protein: CASSDPGTGPYF.

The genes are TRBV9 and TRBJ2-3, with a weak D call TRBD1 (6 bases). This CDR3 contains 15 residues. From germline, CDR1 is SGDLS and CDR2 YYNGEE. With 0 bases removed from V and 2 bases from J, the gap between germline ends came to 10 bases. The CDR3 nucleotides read TGTGCCAGCAGCGTAGCAGGACAGCCCACAGATACGCAGTATTTT. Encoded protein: CASSVAGQPTDTQYF.

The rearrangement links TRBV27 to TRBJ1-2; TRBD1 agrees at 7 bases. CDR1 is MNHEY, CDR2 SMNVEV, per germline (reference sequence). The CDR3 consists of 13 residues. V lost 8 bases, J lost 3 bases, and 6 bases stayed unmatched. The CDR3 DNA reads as TGTGCCAGCGGGACAGCAATCCACTATGGCTACACCTTC. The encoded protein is CASGTAIHYGYTF.

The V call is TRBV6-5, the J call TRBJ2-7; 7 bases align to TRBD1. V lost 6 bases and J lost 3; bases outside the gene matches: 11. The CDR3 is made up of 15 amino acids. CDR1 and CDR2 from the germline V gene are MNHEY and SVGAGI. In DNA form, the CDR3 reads TGTGCCAGCAGAGCCCTCGGTACAGGGGTCTACGAGCAGTACTTC. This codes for CASRALGTGVYEQYF.

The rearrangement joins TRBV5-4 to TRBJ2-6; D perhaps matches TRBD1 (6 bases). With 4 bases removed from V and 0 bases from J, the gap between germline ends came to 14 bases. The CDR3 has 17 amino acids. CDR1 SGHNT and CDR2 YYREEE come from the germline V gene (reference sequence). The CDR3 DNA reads TGTGCCAGCAGCACAGGGACATCGCGCTCTGGGGCCAACGTCCTGACTTTC. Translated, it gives CASSTGTSRSGANVLTF.

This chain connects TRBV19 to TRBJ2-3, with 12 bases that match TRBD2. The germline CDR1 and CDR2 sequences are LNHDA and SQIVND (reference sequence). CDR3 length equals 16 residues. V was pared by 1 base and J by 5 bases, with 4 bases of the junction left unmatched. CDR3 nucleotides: TGTGCCAGTAGTATAGGGCCTAGCGGGGGGGGAGATACGCAGTATTTT. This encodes CASSIGPSGGGDTQYF.

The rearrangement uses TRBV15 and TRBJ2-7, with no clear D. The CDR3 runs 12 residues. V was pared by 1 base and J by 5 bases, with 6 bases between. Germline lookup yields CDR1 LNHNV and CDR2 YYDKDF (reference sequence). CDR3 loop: CATSRARDEQYF. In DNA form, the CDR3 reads TGTGCCACCAGCAGAGCACGCGACGAGCAGTACTTC.

The chain's CDR3 is CASSPGQGYNSPLHF. As DNA, the CDR3 is TGTGCCAGCAGCCCGGGACAAGGATATAATTCACCCCTCCACTTT. This chain uses TRBV7-9 with TRBJ1-6; a possible D gene is TRBD1 (6 bases). Germline V gene data show CDR1 as SEHNR and CDR2 as FQNEAQ (reference sequence). Trimming took off 5 bases at V and 4 bases at J, with 12 bases between the two ends. This CDR3 has 15 residues.

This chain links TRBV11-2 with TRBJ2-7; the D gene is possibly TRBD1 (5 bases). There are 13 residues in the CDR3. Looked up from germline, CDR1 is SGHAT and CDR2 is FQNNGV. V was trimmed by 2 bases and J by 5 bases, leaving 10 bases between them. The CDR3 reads CASSLSGIHEQYF. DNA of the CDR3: TGTGCCAGCAGCTTATCAGGGATCCACGAGCAGTACTTC.

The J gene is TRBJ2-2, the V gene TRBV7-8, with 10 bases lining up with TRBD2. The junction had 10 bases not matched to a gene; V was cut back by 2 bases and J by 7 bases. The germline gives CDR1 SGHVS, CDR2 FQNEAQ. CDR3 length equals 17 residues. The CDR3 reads CASSLYGLAGEFGELFF. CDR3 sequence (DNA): TGTGCCAGCAGCTTATACGGGCTAGCGGGAGAATTCGGGGAGCTGTTTTTT.

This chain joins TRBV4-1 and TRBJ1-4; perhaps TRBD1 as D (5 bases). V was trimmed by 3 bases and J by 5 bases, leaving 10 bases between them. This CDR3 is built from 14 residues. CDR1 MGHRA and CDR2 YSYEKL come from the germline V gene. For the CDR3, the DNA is TGCGCCAGCAGCCAGGGCAGGGTAAATGAAAAACTGTTTTTT. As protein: CASSQGRVNEKLFF.

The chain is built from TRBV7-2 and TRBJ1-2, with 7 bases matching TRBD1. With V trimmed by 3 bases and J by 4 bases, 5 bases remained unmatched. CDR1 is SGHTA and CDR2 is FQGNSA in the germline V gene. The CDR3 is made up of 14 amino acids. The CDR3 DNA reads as TGTGCCAGCAGCTTTACCGAGGGGGCCTATGGCTACACCTTC. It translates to CASSFTEGAYGYTF.

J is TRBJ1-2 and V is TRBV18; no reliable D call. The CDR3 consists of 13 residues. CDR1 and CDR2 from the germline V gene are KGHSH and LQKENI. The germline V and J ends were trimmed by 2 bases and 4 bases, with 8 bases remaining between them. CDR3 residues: CASSPDTLYGYTF. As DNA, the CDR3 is TGTGCCAGCTCACCAGACACCCTCTATGGCTACACCTTC.

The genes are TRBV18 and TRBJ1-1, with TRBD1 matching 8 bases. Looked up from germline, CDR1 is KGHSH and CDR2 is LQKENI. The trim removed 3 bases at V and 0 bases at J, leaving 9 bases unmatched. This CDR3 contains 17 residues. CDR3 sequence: CASSPQGANIMNTEAFF. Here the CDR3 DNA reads TGTGCCAGCTCACCCCAGGGGGCCAATATTATGAACACTGAAGCTTTCTTT.